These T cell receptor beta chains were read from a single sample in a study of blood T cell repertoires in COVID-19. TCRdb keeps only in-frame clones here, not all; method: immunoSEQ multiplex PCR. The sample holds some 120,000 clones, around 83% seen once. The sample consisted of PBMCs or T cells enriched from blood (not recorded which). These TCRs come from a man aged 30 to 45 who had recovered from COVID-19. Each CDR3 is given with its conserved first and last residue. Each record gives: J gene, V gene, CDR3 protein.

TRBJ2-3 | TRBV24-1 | CATSDTGRTQYF
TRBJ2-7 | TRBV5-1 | CASRDDGLAGDYEQYF
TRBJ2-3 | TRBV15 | CATSRGDTSGTGEDTQYF
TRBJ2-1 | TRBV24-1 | CATSDVPGGQATGVDEQFF
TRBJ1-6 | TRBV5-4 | CASSFGGSSYNSPLHF
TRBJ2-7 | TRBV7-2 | CASSSGLAGLYEQYF
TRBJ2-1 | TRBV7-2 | CASSLVDWSYNEQFF
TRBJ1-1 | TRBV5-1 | CASSYAGWPEAFF
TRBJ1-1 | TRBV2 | CASSESQAGNTEAFF
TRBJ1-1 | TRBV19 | CASTPGEGYSEAFF
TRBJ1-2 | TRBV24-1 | CATARDRASTGGYTF
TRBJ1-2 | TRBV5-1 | CASSLGANYGYTF
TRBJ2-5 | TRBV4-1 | CASSQGRLADQETQYF
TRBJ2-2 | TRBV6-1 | CASSEWDRNTGELFF
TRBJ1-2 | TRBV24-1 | CATSDSRGQGLYGYTF
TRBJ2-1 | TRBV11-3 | CASSKTSGGSYNEQFF
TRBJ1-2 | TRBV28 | CASNLVPGQGAGYTF
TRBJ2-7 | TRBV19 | CASSIGGANEQYF
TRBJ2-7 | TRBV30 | CAWSPTVMPYEQYF
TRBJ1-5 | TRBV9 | CASSVSGPGVSNQPQHF
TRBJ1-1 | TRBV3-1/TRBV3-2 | CASSSVTGALGTEAFF
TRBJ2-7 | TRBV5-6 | CASSLGASGRAYEQYF
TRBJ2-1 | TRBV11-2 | CASSGTRTSYNEQFF